This T cell receptor (beta chain) emerged from a study of blood T cells in healthy people across ages. Study results and limitations: Per million T cells, the diversity of TCR beta decreased roughly linearly as age advanced. Considered underestimates were the diversity estimates obtained from one million T cells.

A word on this clonotype: Its antigen is not known.

There are 14 residues in the CDR3. The V end was cut by 3 bases, the J end by 7 bases, with 13 bases between. Primed by a sample-barcoded 5' primer and a J-beta primer mix, a second PCR proceeded for about 6 to 12 cycles. TCRdb ran MiXCR on the 5' RACE reads and lists one entry per CDR3 protein. Of 1,800,000 or so distinct CDR3 sequences in the sample, about 39% were seen once. This clonotype originated in a human donor in good health. Sequencing was done on a sample of blood. V usage is TRBV12-3 or TRBV12-4 and J usage is TRBJ2-1; D ambiguous. CDR3 nucleotides: TGTGCCAGCAGTTTGTCCCTTGGAGAGAATGAGCAGTTCTTC. Translated, it gives CASSLSLGENEQFF.